This entry lists 28 T cell receptor beta chains sequenced from one sample in a study of a mutant IDH1 vaccine in newly diagnosed glioma. The antigens for these receptors are not known. Noted time point: week 35, safety follow-up. It was 300 ug of mutant IDH1 20-mer peptide that made up each vaccine dose, given with topical imiquimod. Assay: immunoSEQ multiplex PCR; the TCRdb copy retains only in-frame clones and omits some. In the table there are tens of thousands of clones, around four fifths of which are singletons. Sequenced here: PBMCs, sampled from a glioma patient whose treatment included an IDH1 peptide vaccine. Source of these receptors: a man aged 25-45 years with glioma.

The genes are TRBV10-3 and TRBJ2-5; 12 positions match TRBD1. TRBJ2-7 explains the end of the DNA better; the J call may be wrong. Germline V lookup: CDR1 ENHRY, CDR2 SYGVKD. The CDR3 spans 16 residues. Written as DNA, the CDR3 is TGTGCCATCAGTGAGGTGGGCGGGACAGGGGGCAACGAGCAGTACTTC. Protein: CAISEVGGTGGNEQYF.

The chain combines TRBV7-6 with TRBJ2-3; D unresolved. Germline CDR1 and CDR2: SGHVS and FNYEAQ. V lost 5 bases to trimming and J lost 5 bases, with 11 bases between them. The length of the CDR3 is 13 residues. In nucleotides, the CDR3 is TGTGCCAGCAGCCCAAACTTAAGAGATACGCAGTATTTT. Protein: CASSPNLRDTQYF. The variable domain in full, with the rest retrieved from reference TRBV7-6 and TRBJ2-3, is GAGVSQSPRYKVTKRGQDVALRCDPISGHVSLYWYRQALGQGPEFLTYFNYEAQQDKSGLPNDRFSAERPEGSISTLTIQRTEQRDSAMYRCASSPNLRDTQYFGPGTRLTVL.

The CDR3 DNA sequence: TGTGCCAGCAGCTTAACTTCCCCCTGGGGCTCTGGGGCCAACGTCCTGACTTTC. Protein sequence: CASSLTSPWGSGANVLTF. The chain couples TRBV7-8 to TRBJ2-6, with D unresolved. The CDR3 spans 18 residues. Trimming removed 2 bases from V and 0 bases from J, with 14 bases in between. Germline V gene lookup returns CDR1 SGHVS and CDR2 FQNEAQ.

This clone came up a few times. The chain recombines TRBV5-4 with TRBJ1-6; D call uncertain. Germline CDR1 SGHNT, CDR2 YYREEE (reference sequence). Trimming removed 4 bases at V and 7 bases at J, with 12 bases between. The CDR3 spans 14 residues. The CDR3 DNA sequence: TGTGCCAGCAGCCCCGAGGGCCAGAATTCACCCCTCCACTTT. Translating it yields CASSPEGQNSPLHF.

V and J are TRBV5-4 and TRBJ1-6, with D perhaps TRBD1 (6 bases). The CDR3 consists of 17 residues. V was pared by 0 bases and J by 1 base, with 11 bases between. Germline V gene sequence: CDR1 SGHNT, CDR2 YYREEE (reference sequence). This CDR3 is CASSLEGGGSYNSPLHF. The CDR3, as DNA: TGTGCCAGCAGCTTGGAGGGAGGGGGTTCCTATAATTCACCCCTCCACTTT.

V and J are TRBV5-1 and TRBJ1-2; D unresolved. With 0 bases removed from V and 2 bases from J, the gap between germline ends came to 11 bases. Germline assignment: CDR1 SGHRS and CDR2 YFSETQ. The CDR3 is 15 amino acids. CDR3 region: CASSLDGNINYGYTF. The CDR3 DNA follows: TGCGCCAGCAGCTTGGACGGGAATATAAACTATGGCTACACCTTC.

DNA of the CDR3: TGTGCCAGCAGAGAGGGGGCGGCCGGGGAGCTGTTTTTT. Protein sequence: CASREGAAGELFF. The chain recombines TRBV6-1 with TRBJ2-2, with TRBD1 matching over 7 bases. The CDR3 length is 13 residues. Trimming took 6 bases from V and 6 from J; bases not matched to a gene: 4. Germline V lookup: CDR1 MNHNS, CDR2 SASEGT.

The V gene is TRBV29-1, the J gene TRBJ2-5; TRBD2 matches 7 bases. V was clipped by 4 bases and J by 5 bases; unmatched bases: 7. The germline V gene has CDR1 SQVTM and CDR2 ANQGSEA. The CDR3 is 13 residues long. This CDR3 is CSVGRGVRETQYF. In DNA form, the CDR3 reads TGCAGCGTTGGTCGGGGGGTCAGGGAGACCCAGTACTTC.

This sequence joins TRBV18 and TRBJ2-3; TRBD2 agrees at 9 bases. Germline loops: CDR1 KGHSH, CDR2 LQKENI. V lost 3 bases, J lost 2 bases, and 6 bases stayed unmatched. The CDR3 extends over 16 amino acids. The CDR3 region has the DNA TGTGCCAGCTCACCGGCGGGACTAGCCTACACAGATACGCAGTATTTT. Encoded protein: CASSPAGLAYTDTQYF. Drawing the rest from reference TRBV18 and TRBJ2-3, the complete variable domain is NAGVMQNPRHLVRRRGQEARLRCSPMKGHSHVYWYRQLPEEGLKFMVYLQKENIIDESGMPKERFSAEFPKEGPSILRIQQVVRGDSAAYFCASSPAGLAYTDTQYFGPGTRLTVL.

This clone was observed once. This chain connects TRBV18 to TRBJ2-7; D assignment may be TRBD1 or TRBD2 (6 bases each). There are 15 residues in the CDR3. CDR1 KGHSH and CDR2 LQKENI come from the germline V gene. The germline V and J ends were trimmed by 5 bases and 2 bases, with 16 bases remaining between them. CDR3 coding DNA: TGTGCCAGCTCAGGAAGGCCGGGGGCCACCTACGAGCAGTACTTC. Its translation is CASSGRPGATYEQYF.

The chain combines TRBV6-5 with TRBJ1-6; D is possibly TRBD1 (6 bases). This CDR3 is built from 14 residues. The germline V and J ends were trimmed by 3 bases and 7 bases, with 10 bases remaining between them. CDR1 and CDR2 (germline): MNHEY, SVGAGI. The CDR3 nucleotides are TGTGCCAGCAGTTATCAGGGGAGGAATTCACCCCTCCACTTT. Translating gives CASSYQGRNSPLHF.

The rearrangement links TRBV2 to TRBJ1-1, with D unclear. V shed 2 bases and J shed 1 base, with 5 bases lying between them. Per the germline V gene, CDR1 is SNHLY and CDR2 is FYNNEI. The CDR3 loop spans 13 amino acids. The CDR3 loop reads CASSESENTEAFF. CDR3 DNA: TGTGCCAGCAGTGAATCCGAGAACACTGAAGCTTTCTTT.

The chain uses TRBV19 and TRBJ2-2, with D possibly being TRBD2 (7 bases). V lost 6 bases to trimming and J lost 3 bases, with 26 bases between them. This CDR3 contains 19 residues. Per the germline V gene, CDR1 is LNHDA and CDR2 is SQIVND (reference sequence). CDR3 amino acids: CASSHRAGASPYYTGELFF. CDR3 nucleotides: TGTGCCAGTAGCCACCGGGCGGGGGCCTCCCCTTATTACACCGGGGAGCTGTTTTTT. Supplemented by reference TRBV19 and TRBJ2-2, the full variable domain reads DGGITQSPKYLFRKEGQNVTLSCEQNLNHDAMYWYRQDPGQGLRLIYYSQIVNDFQKGDIAEGYSVSREKKESFPLTVTSAQKNPTAFYLCASSHRAGASPYYTGELFFGEGSRLTVL.

The chain has TRBV28 and TRBJ1-1; TRBD1 matches at 7 bases. CDR1 MDHEN and CDR2 SYDVKM come from the germline V gene. The J segment lost 3 bases and the V segment lost 5 bases, leaving 30 bases of the junction unmatched. The CDR3 is 22 amino acids. In DNA, the CDR3 is TGTGCCAGCAGTCTCCCCTTCGGGACAGACACTACCGGCGGAGATAAGGACACTGAAGCTTTCTTT. It encodes CASSLPFGTDTTGGDKDTEAFF.

The rearrangement joins TRBV5-1 to TRBJ2-7; 8 nucleotides align to TRBD2. CDR3 length: 14 residues. Germline loops: CDR1 SGHRS, CDR2 YFSETQ. Trimming took 0 bases from V and 5 from J; bases not matched to a gene: 4. The CDR3 bases are TGCGCCAGCAGCTTGGGGACTAGCAGCCACGAGCAGTACTTC. Translated, it gives CASSLGTSSHEQYF.

The chain has TRBV19 and TRBJ2-7; D is unresolved. Germline V lookup: CDR1 LNHDA, CDR2 SQIVND (reference sequence). The CDR3 runs to 15 residues. V gave up 1 base and J gave up 2 bases, with 12 bases separating them. The CDR3 nucleotides read TGTGCCAGTAGTATAGCCGAGACTCAACCCTACGAGCAGTACTTC. Amino acids: CASSIAETQPYEQYF.

The chain links TRBV18 to TRBJ2-1; 8 positions match TRBD2. CDR1 is KGHSH, CDR2 LQKENI, per germline. The CDR3 extends over 15 amino acids. V was clipped by 4 bases and J by 4 bases; unmatched bases: 6. Written as DNA, the CDR3 is TGTGCCAGCTCACAACAGCGGGGGCCTTACAATGAGCAGTTCTTC. Protein sequence: CASSQQRGPYNEQFF.

This sequence joins TRBV6-1 and TRBJ1-1; possible D gene TRBD1, 6 bases. This CDR3 spans 14 amino acids. Germline CDR1 MNHNS, CDR2 SASEGT. The germline V and J ends were trimmed by 6 bases and 2 bases, with 13 bases remaining between them. DNA for the CDR3: TGTGCCAGCAGGAGGGGGGGAGATAACACTGAAGCTTTCTTT. Its protein is CASRRGGDNTEAFF.

The V call is TRBV5-1, the J call TRBJ1-6; no definite D call. Between the trimmed V and J ends, which lost 4 bases and 10 bases, there was a span of 9 bases. This CDR3 has 12 amino acids. CDR1 and CDR2 from the germline V gene are SGHRS and YFSETQ. The CDR3 here is CASSGTESPLHF. DNA of the CDR3: TGCGCCAGCAGCGGCACGGAGTCACCCCTCCACTTT.

This clone was seen only once. This sequence joins TRBV4-1 and TRBJ2-7; D may be TRBD2 (6 bases). CDR1 and CDR2 (germline): MGHRA, YSYEKL. Between the trimmed V and J ends, which lost 0 bases and 0 bases, there was a span of 15 bases. This CDR3 has 17 residues. This chain's CDR3 is CASSQDGAGTYSYEQYF. CDR3 DNA sequence: TGCGCCAGCAGCCAAGATGGTGCAGGGACTTACTCCTACGAGCAGTACTTC.

The J gene is TRBJ2-7, the V gene TRBV4-1; TRBD1 or TRBD2 may be the D gene (5 bases each). CDR3 size: 15 residues. V lost 4 bases to trimming and J lost 4 bases, with 17 bases between them. Per germline, CDR1 MGHRA and CDR2 YSYEKL. The CDR3, as DNA: TGCGCCAGCAGCCGGGCTGGGGGTTCCGGGTACGAGCAGTACTTC. Its translation: CASSRAGGSGYEQYF.

The gene calls are TRBV27 and TRBJ1-5, with D unclear. The CDR3 spans 14 residues. Germline CDR1 reads MNHEY; CDR2 reads SMNVEV (reference sequence). Trimming took 2 bases from V and 2 from J, leaving 7 bases between them. CDR3 bases: TGTGCCAGCAGTTTAAAATTGGGCAATCAGCCCCAGCATTTT. Protein: CASSLKLGNQPQHF.

The rearrangement uses TRBV5-1 and TRBJ1-3; a weak D match, TRBD1 (5 bases). CDR3 length: 17 residues. Germline V gene data show CDR1 as SGHRS and CDR2 as YFSETQ. V was shortened by 0 bases and J by 0 bases, with 13 bases between the two germline ends. In DNA form, the CDR3 reads TGCGCCAGCAGCTTGGTCGGACACGAGCTCTCTGGAAACACCATATATTTT. Translating it yields CASSLVGHELSGNTIYF.

V and J are TRBV27 and TRBJ2-7; tentatively, D is TRBD2 (6 bases). Trimming stripped 3 bases from V and 3 bases from J, with 9 bases between. This CDR3 contains 13 residues. Germline V CDR1 and CDR2: MNHEY, SMNVEV (reference sequence). The CDR3 sequence is CASSFGEDYEQYF. CDR3 nucleotides: TGTGCCAGCAGTTTCGGGGAGGACTACGAGCAGTACTTC.

The chain has TRBV7-9 and TRBJ2-7; 10 nucleotides align to TRBD1. The CDR3 sequence is 14 residues long. Per the germline V gene, CDR1 is SEHNR and CDR2 is FQNEAQ (reference sequence). Trimming at V came to 5 bases and at J to 6 bases, leaving 7 bases not matched to a gene. The CDR3 region has the DNA TGTGCCAGCAGCGCTAGGTGGACAGGGGGCGAGCAGTACTTC. It encodes CASSARWTGGEQYF.

The chain joins TRBV5-5 to TRBJ2-7; D is perhaps TRBD1 or TRBD2 (5 bases each). In germline, CDR1 is SGHKS, CDR2 YYEKEE (reference sequence). The CDR3 totals 15 residues. Trimming took off 4 bases at V and 0 bases at J, with 14 bases between the two ends. The CDR3 DNA reads as TGTGCCAGCAGCCTAACGAGGGGTCTCTCCTACGAGCAGTACTTC. Protein: CASSLTRGLSYEQYF.

The gene calls are TRBV6-5 and TRBJ1-3; D might be TRBD1 (5 bases). The germline V gene has CDR1 MNHEY and CDR2 SVGAGI. The CDR3 is made up of 15 amino acids. With 6 bases removed from V and 0 bases from J, the gap between germline ends came to 12 bases. The CDR3 reads CASRDYRSSGNTIYF. The CDR3 DNA follows: TGTGCCAGCAGAGATTACAGGTCCTCTGGAAACACCATATATTTT.

This sequence joins TRBV30 and TRBJ2-1, with 10 positions matching TRBD1. This CDR3 comprises 16 residues. The V and J ends lost 2 bases and 9 bases, in that order; junction bases with no gene match: 13. CDR1 and CDR2 (germline): GTSNPN, SVGIG (reference sequence). This chain's CDR3 is CAWSFTDRGNIREQFF. CDR3 sequence (DNA): TGTGCCTGGAGTTTCACGGACAGGGGGAACATCCGTGAGCAGTTCTTC.